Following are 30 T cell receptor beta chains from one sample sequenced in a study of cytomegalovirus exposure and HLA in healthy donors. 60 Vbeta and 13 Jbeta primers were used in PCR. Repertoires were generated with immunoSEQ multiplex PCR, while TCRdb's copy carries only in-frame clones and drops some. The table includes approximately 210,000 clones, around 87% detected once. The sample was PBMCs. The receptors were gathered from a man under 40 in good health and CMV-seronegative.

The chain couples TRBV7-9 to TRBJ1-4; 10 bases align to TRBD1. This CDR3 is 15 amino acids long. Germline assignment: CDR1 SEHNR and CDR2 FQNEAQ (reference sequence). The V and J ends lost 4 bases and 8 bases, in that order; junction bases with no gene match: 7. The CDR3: CASSSTGTGDEKLFF. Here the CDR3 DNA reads TGTGCCAGCAGCTCCACCGGGACAGGGGACGAAAAACTGTTTTTT.

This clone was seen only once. This CDR3 reads CASSAGTGTNNEQFF. The DNA of the CDR3 is TGTGCCAGCAGCGCCGGGACAGGGACCAACAATGAGCAGTTCTTC. V and J are TRBV7-2 and TRBJ2-1; 9 nucleotides align to TRBD1. Germline V gene sequence: CDR1 SGHTA, CDR2 FQGNSA. J was trimmed by 5 bases and V by 5 bases; bases with no gene match: 7. The CDR3 is 15 residues long.

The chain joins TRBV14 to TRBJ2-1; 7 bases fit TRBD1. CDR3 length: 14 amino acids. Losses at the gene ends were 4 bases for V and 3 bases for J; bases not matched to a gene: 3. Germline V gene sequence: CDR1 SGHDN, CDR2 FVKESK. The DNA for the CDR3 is TGTGCCAGCAGCCCCGGGACAGTCTACAATGAGCAGTTCTTC. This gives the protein CASSPGTVYNEQFF. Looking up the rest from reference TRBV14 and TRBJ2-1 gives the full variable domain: EAGVTQFPSHSVIEKGQTVTLRCDPISGHDNLYWYRRVMGKEIKFLLHFVKESKQDESGMPNNRFLAERTGGTYSTLKVQPAELEDSGVYFCASSPGTVYNEQFFGPGTRLTVL.

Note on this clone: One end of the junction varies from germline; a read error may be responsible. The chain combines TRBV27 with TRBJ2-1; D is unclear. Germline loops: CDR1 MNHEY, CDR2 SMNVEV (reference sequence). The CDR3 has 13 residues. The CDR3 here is CASSLSTTAALVF. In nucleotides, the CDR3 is TGTGCCAGCAGTTTATCTACGACCGCGGCGTTGGTCTTC.

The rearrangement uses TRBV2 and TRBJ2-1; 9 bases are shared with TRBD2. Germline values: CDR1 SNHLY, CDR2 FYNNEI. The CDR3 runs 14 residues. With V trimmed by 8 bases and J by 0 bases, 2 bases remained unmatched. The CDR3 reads CASYSGSSYNEQFF. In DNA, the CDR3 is TGTGCCAGCTATAGCGGGAGCTCCTACAATGAGCAGTTCTTC.

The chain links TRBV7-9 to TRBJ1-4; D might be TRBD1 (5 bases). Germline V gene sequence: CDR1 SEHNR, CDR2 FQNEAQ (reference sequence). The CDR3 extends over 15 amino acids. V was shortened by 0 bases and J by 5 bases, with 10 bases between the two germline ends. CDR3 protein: CASSLAGQPNEKLFF. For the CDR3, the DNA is TGTGCCAGCAGCTTAGCGGGGCAGCCGAATGAAAAACTGTTTTTT.

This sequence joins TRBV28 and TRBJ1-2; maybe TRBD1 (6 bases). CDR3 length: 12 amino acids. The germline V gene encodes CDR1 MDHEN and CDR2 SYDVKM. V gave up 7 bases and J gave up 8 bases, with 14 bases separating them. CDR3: CASTRGLGGYTF. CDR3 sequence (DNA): TGTGCCAGCACCAGGGGCCTGGGAGGCTACACCTTC.

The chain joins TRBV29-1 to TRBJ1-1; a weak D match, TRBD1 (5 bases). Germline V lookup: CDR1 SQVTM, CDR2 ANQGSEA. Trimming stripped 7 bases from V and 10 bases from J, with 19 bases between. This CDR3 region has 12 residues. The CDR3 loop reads CSGVKVTVGAFF. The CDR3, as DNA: TGCAGCGGGGTGAAGGTGACAGTGGGAGCTTTCTTT.

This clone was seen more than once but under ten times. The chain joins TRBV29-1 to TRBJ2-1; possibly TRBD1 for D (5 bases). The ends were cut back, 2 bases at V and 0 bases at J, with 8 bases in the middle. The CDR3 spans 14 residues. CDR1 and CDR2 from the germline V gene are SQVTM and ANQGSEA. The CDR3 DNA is TGCAGCGTTGAAAGCGACAGCTCCTACAATGAGCAGTTCTTC. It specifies CSVESDSSYNEQFF.

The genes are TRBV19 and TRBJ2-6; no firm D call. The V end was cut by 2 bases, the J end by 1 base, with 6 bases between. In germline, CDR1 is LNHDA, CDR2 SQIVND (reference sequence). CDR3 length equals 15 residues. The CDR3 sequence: CASSIFLSGANVLTF. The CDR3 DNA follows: TGTGCCAGTAGTATATTCTTGTCTGGGGCCAACGTCCTGACTTTC.

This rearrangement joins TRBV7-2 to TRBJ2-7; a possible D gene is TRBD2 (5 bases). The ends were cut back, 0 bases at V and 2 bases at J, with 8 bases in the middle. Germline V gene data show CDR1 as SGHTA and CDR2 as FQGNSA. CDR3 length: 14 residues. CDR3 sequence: CASSLAGSPYEQYF. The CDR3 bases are TGTGCCAGCAGCTTAGCAGGGAGCCCCTACGAGCAGTACTTC.

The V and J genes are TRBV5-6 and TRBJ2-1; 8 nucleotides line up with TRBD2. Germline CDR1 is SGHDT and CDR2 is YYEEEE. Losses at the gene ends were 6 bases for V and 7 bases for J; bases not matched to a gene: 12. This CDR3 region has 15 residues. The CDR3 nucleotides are TGTGCCAGCACCTCACGAGTGAAGCGGGAGAATGAGCAGTTCTTC. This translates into CASTSRVKRENEQFF.

Here the CDR3 DNA reads TGTGCCAGCAGCTTTTCAGCTGGCACGACGTCCGGGGGCTACACCTTC. Protein: CASSFSAGTTSGGYTF. This chain uses TRBV11-2 with TRBJ1-2; D is unclear. V was trimmed by 3 bases and J by 8 bases, leaving 22 bases between them. The germline V gene encodes CDR1 SGHAT and CDR2 FQNNGV. The length of the CDR3 is 16 residues.

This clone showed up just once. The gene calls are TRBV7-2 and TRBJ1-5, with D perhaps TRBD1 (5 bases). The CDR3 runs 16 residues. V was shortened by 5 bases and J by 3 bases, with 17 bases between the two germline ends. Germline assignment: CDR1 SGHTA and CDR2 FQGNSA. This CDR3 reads CASSSGHLVTNQPQHF. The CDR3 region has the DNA TGTGCCAGCAGCAGTGGACATTTGGTAACCAATCAGCCCCAGCATTTT.

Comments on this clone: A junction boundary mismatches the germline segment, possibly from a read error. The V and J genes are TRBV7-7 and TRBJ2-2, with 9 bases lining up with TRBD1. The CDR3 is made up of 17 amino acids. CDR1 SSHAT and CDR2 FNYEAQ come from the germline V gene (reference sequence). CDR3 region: CASSLAPGQGNTGELFF. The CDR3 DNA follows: TGTGCTAGCAGCTTAGCCCCGGGACAGGGGAACACCGGGGAGCTGTTTTTT.

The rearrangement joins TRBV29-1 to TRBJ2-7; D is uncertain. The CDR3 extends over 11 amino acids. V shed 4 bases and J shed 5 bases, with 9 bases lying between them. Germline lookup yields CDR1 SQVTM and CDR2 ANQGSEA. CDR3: CSVGWRNEQYF. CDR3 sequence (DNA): TGCAGCGTTGGGTGGCGGAACGAGCAGTACTTC.

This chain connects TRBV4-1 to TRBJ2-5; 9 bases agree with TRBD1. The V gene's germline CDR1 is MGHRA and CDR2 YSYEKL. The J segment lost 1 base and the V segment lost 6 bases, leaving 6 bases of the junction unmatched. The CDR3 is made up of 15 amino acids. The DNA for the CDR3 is TGCGCCAGCAGACTACAGGGGGCGCGCCAAGAGACCCAGTACTTC. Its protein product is CASRLQGARQETQYF.

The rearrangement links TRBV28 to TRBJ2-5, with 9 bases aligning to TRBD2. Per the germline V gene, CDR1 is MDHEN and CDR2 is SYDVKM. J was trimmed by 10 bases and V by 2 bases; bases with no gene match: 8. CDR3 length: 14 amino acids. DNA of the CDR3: TGTGCCAGCAGTTTAACCGGACTAGCGATTAACCAGTACTTC. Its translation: CASSLTGLAINQYF.

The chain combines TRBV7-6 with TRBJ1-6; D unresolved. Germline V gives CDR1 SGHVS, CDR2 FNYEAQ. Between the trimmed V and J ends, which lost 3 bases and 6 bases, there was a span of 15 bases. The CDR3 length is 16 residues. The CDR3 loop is CASSFLAGSGNSPLHF. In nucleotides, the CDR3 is TGTGCCAGCAGCTTTTTGGCGGGTTCGGGTAATTCACCCCTCCACTTT.

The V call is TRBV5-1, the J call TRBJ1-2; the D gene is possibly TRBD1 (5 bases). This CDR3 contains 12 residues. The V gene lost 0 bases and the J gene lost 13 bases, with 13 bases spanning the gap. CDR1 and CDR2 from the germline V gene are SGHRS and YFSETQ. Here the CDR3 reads CASSLDSLGGTF. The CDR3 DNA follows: TGCGCCAGCAGCTTGGACAGCCTCGGGGGCACCTTC.

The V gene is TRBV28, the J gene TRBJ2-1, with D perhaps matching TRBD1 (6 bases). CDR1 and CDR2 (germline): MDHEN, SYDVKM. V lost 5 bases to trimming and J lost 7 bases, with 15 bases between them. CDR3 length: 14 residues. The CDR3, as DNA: TGTGCCAGCAGTCAAGGGGGTGGGGAAAATGAGCAGTTCTTC. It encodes CASSQGGGENEQFF.

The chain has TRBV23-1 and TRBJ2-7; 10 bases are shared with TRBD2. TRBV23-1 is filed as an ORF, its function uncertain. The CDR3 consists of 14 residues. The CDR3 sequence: CAWPQASGRNEQYF. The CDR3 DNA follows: TGCGCTTGGCCCCAGGCTAGCGGGAGAAACGAGCAGTACTTC.

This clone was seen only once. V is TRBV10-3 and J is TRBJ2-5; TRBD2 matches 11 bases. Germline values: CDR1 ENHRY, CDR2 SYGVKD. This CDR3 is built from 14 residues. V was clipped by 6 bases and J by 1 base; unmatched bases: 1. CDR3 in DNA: TGTGCCATCAGGACTAGCGGGGTCCAAGAGACCCAGTACTTC. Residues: CAIRTSGVQETQYF.

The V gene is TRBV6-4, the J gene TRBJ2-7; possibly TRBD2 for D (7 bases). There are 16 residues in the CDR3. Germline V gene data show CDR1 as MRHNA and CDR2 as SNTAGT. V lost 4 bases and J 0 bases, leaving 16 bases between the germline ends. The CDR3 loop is CASSVRGGASSYEQYF. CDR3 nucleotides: TGTGCCAGCAGTGTTCGCGGGGGCGCCAGCTCCTACGAGCAGTACTTC.

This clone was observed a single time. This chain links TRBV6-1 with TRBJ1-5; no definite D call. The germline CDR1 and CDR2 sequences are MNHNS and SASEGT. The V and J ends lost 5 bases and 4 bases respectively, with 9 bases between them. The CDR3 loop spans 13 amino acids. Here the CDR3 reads CASSLTFNQPQHF. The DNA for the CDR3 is TGTGCCAGCAGTTTGACATTTAATCAGCCCCAGCATTTT.

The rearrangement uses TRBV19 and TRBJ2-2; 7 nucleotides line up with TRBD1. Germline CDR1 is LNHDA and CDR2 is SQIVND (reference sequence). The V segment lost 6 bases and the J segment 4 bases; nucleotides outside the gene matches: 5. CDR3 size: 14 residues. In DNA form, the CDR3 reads TGTGCCAGTAGCCCCAACAGGGGCACCGGGGAGCTGTTTTTT. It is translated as CASSPNRGTGELFF.

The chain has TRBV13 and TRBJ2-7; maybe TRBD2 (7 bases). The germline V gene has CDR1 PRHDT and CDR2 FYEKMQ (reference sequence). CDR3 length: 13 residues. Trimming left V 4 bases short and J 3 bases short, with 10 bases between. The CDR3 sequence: CASSSRGLYEQYF. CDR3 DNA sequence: TGTGCCAGCAGCTCGCGGGGGCTCTACGAGCAGTACTTC.

CDR3 loop: CASSFPTGQALVYGYTF. The CDR3 DNA is TGTGCCAGCAGTTTCCCGACAGGGCAGGCCCTTGTCTATGGCTACACCTTC. The chain employs TRBV27 and TRBJ1-2; 7 bases agree with TRBD1. The germline gives CDR1 MNHEY, CDR2 SMNVEV (reference sequence). After removal of 3 bases from V and 4 bases from J, the junction contained 14 bases not matched to a gene. The CDR3 is 17 residues long.

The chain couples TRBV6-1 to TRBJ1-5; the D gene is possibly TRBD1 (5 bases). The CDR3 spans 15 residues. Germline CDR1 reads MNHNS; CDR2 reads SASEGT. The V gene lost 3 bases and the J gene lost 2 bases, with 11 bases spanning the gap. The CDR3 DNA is TGTGCCAGCAGTGACAGGGCGGGAGGCAATCAGCCCCAGCATTTT. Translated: CASSDRAGGNQPQHF.

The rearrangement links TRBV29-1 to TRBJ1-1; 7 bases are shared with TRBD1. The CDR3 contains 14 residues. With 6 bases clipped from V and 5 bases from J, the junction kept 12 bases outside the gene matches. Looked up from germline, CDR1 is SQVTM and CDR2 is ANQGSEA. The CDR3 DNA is TGCAGCGTCCCCGTCTTGACAGGGAGAACTGAAGCTTTCTTT. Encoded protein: CSVPVLTGRTEAFF.